The entry below describes one T cell receptor (beta chain). These data originate in a study of T cell responses to AZD1222 COVID-19 vaccine. Assay: immunoSEQ multiplex PCR; the TCRdb copy retains only in-frame clones and omits some. This table holds around 160,000 clones, 82% found once. This TCR came from an adult in good health. Material: peripheral blood, obtained on day 0 of MenACWY control vaccination.

CDR3 DNA sequence: TGCGCCAGCAGCTGGACAGGGCTGGACACCGGGGAGCTGTTTTTT. Its translation is CASSWTGLDTGELFF. This chain links TRBV5-1 with TRBJ2-2, with 8 bases identical to TRBD1. Per germline, CDR1 SGHRS and CDR2 YFSETQ. The length of the CDR3 is 15 residues. Trimming took 3 bases from V and 3 from J; bases not matched to a gene: 4.